Each of the 12 T cell receptor beta chains below was sequenced from the same sample in a study of response to subunit inactivated influenza vaccine. TCRdb re-derived calls from the RT-PCR reads in MiXCR, one entry per CDR3 protein. The sample has a few hundred thousand distinct CDR3 sequences, roughly 22% seen once. The sequencing here drew on PBMCs from blood, taken about 20 months after vaccination. These receptors were collected from a man between 45 and 75 years old who received an inactivated influenza vaccine.

The rearrangement joins TRBV12-3 or TRBV12-4 to TRBJ2-5; a possible D gene is TRBD1 (5 bases). The CDR3 runs 11 residues. Trimming stripped 5 bases from V and 13 bases from J, with 14 bases between. As DNA, the CDR3 is TGTGCCAGCAGTCCGGACATATCTCGGTACTTC. This codes for CASSPDISRYF.

The table lists this clonotype with a few counts. The rearrangement uses TRBV28 and TRBJ1-1; D not resolved. Trimming left V 6 bases short and J 1 base short, with 9 bases between. Germline-derived CDR1 and CDR2 are MDHEN and SYDVKM. The CDR3 totals 13 residues. CDR3 amino acids: CASRSTTNTEAFF. CDR3 nucleotide sequence: TGTGCCAGCAGGTCCACCACGAACACTGAAGCTTTCTTT.

This clonotype was seen a single time. The J gene is TRBJ2-3, the V gene TRBV4-1, with 7 bases aligning to TRBD2. Germline assignment: CDR1 MGHRA and CDR2 YSYEKL. CDR3 size: 17 residues. The J segment lost 1 base and the V segment lost 4 bases, leaving 11 bases of the junction unmatched. Here the CDR3 DNA reads TGCGCCAGCAGCCCCTTCGGCGGGGGAAGCGGCACAGATACGCAGTATTTT. Translated, it gives CASSPFGGGSGTDTQYF.

This clonotype was counted between two and nine times. DNA for the CDR3: TGCAGTGCTAGAGATCAGAGGGGGGGATACACAGATACGCAGTATTTT. Residues: CSARDQRGGYTDTQYF. The rearrangement uses TRBV20-1 and TRBJ2-3, with a tentative D call TRBD2 (7 bases). The V and J ends lost 0 bases and 2 bases respectively, with 15 bases between them. This CDR3 has 16 amino acids. CDR1 DFQATT and CDR2 SNEGSKA come from the germline V gene (reference sequence).

The rearrangement links TRBV7-2 to TRBJ1-6; 7 bases are a match to TRBD1. The germline gives CDR1 SGHTA, CDR2 FQGNSA. CDR3 size: 13 residues. After removal of 5 bases from V and 12 bases from J, the junction contained 7 bases not matched to a gene. The CDR3 sequence is CASSDRQGLPLHF. CDR3 DNA: TGTGCCAGCAGCGACCGACAGGGTTTACCCCTCCACTTT. Full variable domain (outside the CDR3, taken from reference TRBV7-2 and TRBJ1-6): GAGVSQSPSNKVTEKGKDVELRCDPISGHTALYWYRQSLGQGLEFLIYFQGNSAPDKSGLPSDRFSAERTGGSVSTLTIQRTQQEDSAVYLCASSDRQGLPLHFGNGTRLTVT.

The V and J genes are TRBV19 and TRBJ2-4; no reliable D call. CDR3 length: 17 amino acids. V was pared by 6 bases and J by 0 bases, with 18 bases between. CDR1 is LNHDA, CDR2 SQIVND, per germline (reference sequence). CDR3: CASSTIPPRVAKNIQYF. The CDR3 DNA sequence: TGTGCCAGTAGCACCATACCGCCGCGTGTAGCCAAAAACATTCAGTACTTC.

The genes are TRBV3-1 and TRBJ2-7; 10 nucleotides agree with TRBD2. The V gene's germline CDR1 is LGHDT and CDR2 YNNKEL (reference sequence). V gave up 8 bases and J gave up 1 base; unmatched junction bases: 8. CDR3 length: 15 residues. The CDR3 DNA is TGTGCCAGCGGACTAGCGGCTGGGACTTCCTACGAGCAGTACTTC. As protein: CASGLAAGTSYEQYF.

As regards this clonotype: The CDR3 carries no conserved terminal phenylalanine or tryptophan, so it likely arises from a read error. The V call is TRBV20-1, the J call TRBJ1-1; no firm D call. V lost 1 base to trimming and J lost 5 bases, with 8 bases between them. CDR1 and CDR2 from the germline V gene are DFQATT and SNEGSKA (reference sequence). The CDR3 has 12 residues. CDR3 in amino acids: CSARGPSTEAFC. CDR3 coding DNA: TGCAGTGCTAGAGGTCCCAGTACTGAAGCTTTCTGT.

There are a few counts of this clonotype. The chain is built from TRBV6-1 and TRBJ2-2, with D perhaps given as TRBD1 or TRBD2 (5 bases each). The CDR3 consists of 18 residues. Trimming pared 4 bases from V and 7 bases from J, leaving 25 bases between. The germline V gene encodes CDR1 MNHNS and CDR2 SASEGT. Here the CDR3 reads CASSAREGASRADGELFF. The CDR3 coding sequence is TGTGCCAGCAGTGCACGTGAGGGAGCGTCCAGGGCGGACGGGGAGCTGTTTTTT.

This chain connects TRBV4-3 to TRBJ2-1; TRBD2 agrees at 10 bases. Germline-derived CDR1 and CDR2 are LGHNA and YSLEER. With V trimmed by 0 bases and J by 7 bases, 6 bases remained unmatched. This CDR3 has 16 amino acids. CDR3 bases: TGCGCCAGCAGCCAAGACCAGCTAGCGGGAGCGAATGAGCAGTTCTTC. Residues: CASSQDQLAGANEQFF.

This clonotype was picked up many times. The chain links TRBV4-2 to TRBJ1-6; D is ambiguous. Trimming removed 5 bases at V and 6 bases at J, with 17 bases between. CDR3 length: 16 amino acids. Germline loops: CDR1 LGHNA, CDR2 YNFKEQ. CDR3 DNA sequence: TGTGCCAGCAGCGTCCGCGGCGGGCGGCTTAATTCACCCCTCCACTTT. The encoded protein is CASSVRGGRLNSPLHF.

The V call is TRBV4-2, the J call TRBJ2-3, with D tentatively TRBD1 (6 bases). The CDR3 is 16 residues long. The V and J ends lost 3 bases and 3 bases respectively, with 16 bases between them. CDR1 LGHNA and CDR2 YNFKEQ come from the germline V gene. Here the CDR3 DNA reads TGTGCCAGCAGCCAGGAACAGGGAATAGGGACAGATACGCAGTATTTT. It encodes CASSQEQGIGTDTQYF.